This T cell receptor beta chain was sequenced in a study of T cell changes during pregnancy in multiple sclerosis. Assay used: immunoSEQ multiplex PCR; TCRdb lists only in-frame clones, some missing. The top ten hold 0.45% to 0.7% of the sample, which has under 80,000 clones, 94% seen once. Trimming left V 2 bases short and J 5 bases short, with 6 bases between. This CDR3 has 12 residues. Per the germline V gene, CDR1 is LNHDA and CDR2 is SQIVND (reference sequence). This sequence originates from a female donor with multiple sclerosis, enrolled in a pregnancy study. This sequence joins TRBV19 and TRBJ1-1; a weak D match, TRBD1 (6 bases). The input for sequencing was peripheral blood, taken in the third trimester of pregnancy. Written as DNA, the CDR3 is TGTGCCAGTAGTATACAGGGGACTGAAGCTTTCTTT. Its translation is CASSIQGTEAFF.